This T cell receptor beta chain comes out of a study of metastatic and nonmetastatic thyroid tumors. Overall study context: Across blood and tumor or nodule tissue, repertoires from malignant and benign thyroid patients were compared with one another.

This CDR3 has 15 amino acids. The V gene lost 0 bases and the J gene lost 1 base, with 10 bases spanning the gap. Germline values: CDR1 SGHRS, CDR2 YFSETQ. General study findings and limits: It was reportedly found that TCR beta diversity was significantly higher in malignant thyroid tumors than in benign nodules, a difference seen in both blood and tumor samples.

Among the patients, none had received any treatment before thyroid surgery. This clone was counted many times. Its target is not known. In the authors' methods: Clinicopathological groups of papillary thyroid cancer showed CDR3 differences that were used to build a distant-metastasis classifier. TCRdb reanalyzed the PCR reads via MiXCR. The V and J calls here are based on TCRdb, not the publication. The sample lists around 35,000 clones; about a sixth were seen once. The rearrangement links TRBV5-1 to TRBJ1-1; D may be TRBD1 (5 bases). The source material was blood. The receptor comes from a female donor with papillary thyroid cancer or a benign thyroid nodule (not recorded which). Some clones in this sample may be carry-over from other donors' samples. The CDR3 loop reads CASSLDGQGNTEAFF. CDR3 DNA: TGCGCCAGCAGCTTGGACGGGCAGGGGAACACTGAAGCTTTCTTT.